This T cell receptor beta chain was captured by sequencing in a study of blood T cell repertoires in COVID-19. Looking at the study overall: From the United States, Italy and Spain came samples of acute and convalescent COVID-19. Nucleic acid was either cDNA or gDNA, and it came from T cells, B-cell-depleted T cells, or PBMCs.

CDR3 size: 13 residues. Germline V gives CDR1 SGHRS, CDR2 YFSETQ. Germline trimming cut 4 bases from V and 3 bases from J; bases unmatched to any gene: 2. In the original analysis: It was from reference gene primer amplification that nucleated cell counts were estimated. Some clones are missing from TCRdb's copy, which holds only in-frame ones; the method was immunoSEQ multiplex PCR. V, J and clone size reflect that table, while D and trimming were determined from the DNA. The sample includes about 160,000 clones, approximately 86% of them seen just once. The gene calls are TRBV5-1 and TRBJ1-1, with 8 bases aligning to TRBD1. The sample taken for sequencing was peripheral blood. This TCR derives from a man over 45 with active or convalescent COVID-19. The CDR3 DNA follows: TGCGCCAGCAGCCTGACAGGGGACACTGAAGCTTTCTTT. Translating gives CASSLTGDTEAFF.